Sequencing of this T cell receptor beta chain was carried out in a study of OX40 agonist ivuxolimab in advanced cancers. Background on the study: Hepatocellular carcinoma, melanoma, renal cell or head and neck cancer was diagnosed in the dose-escalation patients. The dose-escalation cohort was over 65% male, with a mean age of 60 years, ranging about 20 to 85. Study-wide results and caveats: The 0.1-3.0 mg/kg partial responders had among the lowest clonal expansion.

The method was immunoSEQ multiplex PCR; TCRdb's version includes in-frame clones alone and lacks a portion of them. The sample consists of fewer than 50,000 clones, approximately 88% of them appearing once. This clone was observed a single time. Its target is not known. Specimen: CD4+ or CD8+ T cells sorted from blood, collected in a trial of the OX40 agonist ivuxolimab. The TCR was taken from an adult with an advanced solid tumor such as melanoma, head and neck, liver or kidney cancer.

CDR3 loop: CASGTPTELYEQYF. The CDR3 DNA is TGTGCCAGCGGTACACCGACAGAGCTCTACGAGCAGTACTTC. J is TRBJ2-7 and V is TRBV6-1; weak D call: TRBD1 (5 bases). Trimming shortened V by 8 bases and J by 3 bases, and 17 bases separated the two germline ends. The germline V gene has CDR1 MNHNS and CDR2 SASEGT. The CDR3 loop spans 14 amino acids.